The clone carrying this TCR beta chain was detected only a few times. Its antigen is still unknown. One entry per CDR3 protein, called by TCRdb with MiXCR from the reads. The sample consists of more than 150,000 distinct CDR3 sequences, about 20% of them appearing once. V dropped 0 bases and J dropped 4; count of bases not matched to a gene: 2. Germline V gives CDR1 MGHRA, CDR2 YSYEKL. This CDR3 comprises 15 residues. The sample originates from a study of T cell repertoires in cytomegalovirus infection. Overall study context: CMV infection together with matching HLA type was indicated by public TCR beta signatures.

Whole-study findings and limits: HLA-C-restricted CMV-specific TCR beta clonotypes were dominant in the ex vivo response. Cumulative frequency of public TCR beta families picked out carriers of CMV plus the relevant HLA.

Sequencing input: PBMCs. The chain is built from TRBV4-1 and TRBJ1-2, with TRBD1 matching over 10 bases. The sequence was obtained from a human donor in good health (CMV status not recorded). Some clones in this sample may be carry-over from other donors' samples. CDR3 loop: CASSQEGTGVYGYTF. CDR3 nucleotide sequence: TGCGCCAGCAGCCAAGAGGGGACAGGGGTCTATGGCTACACCTTC.